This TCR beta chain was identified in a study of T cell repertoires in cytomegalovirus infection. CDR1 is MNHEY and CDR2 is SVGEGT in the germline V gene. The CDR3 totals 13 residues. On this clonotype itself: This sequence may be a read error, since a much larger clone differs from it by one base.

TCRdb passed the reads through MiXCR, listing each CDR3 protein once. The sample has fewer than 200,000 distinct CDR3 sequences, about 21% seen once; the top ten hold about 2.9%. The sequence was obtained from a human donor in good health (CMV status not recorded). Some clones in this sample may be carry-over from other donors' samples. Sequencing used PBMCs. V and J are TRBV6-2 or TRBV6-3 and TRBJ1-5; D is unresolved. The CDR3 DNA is TGTGCCAGCAGATACTCGACCGATCAGCCCCAGCATTTT. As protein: CASRYSTDQPQHF.